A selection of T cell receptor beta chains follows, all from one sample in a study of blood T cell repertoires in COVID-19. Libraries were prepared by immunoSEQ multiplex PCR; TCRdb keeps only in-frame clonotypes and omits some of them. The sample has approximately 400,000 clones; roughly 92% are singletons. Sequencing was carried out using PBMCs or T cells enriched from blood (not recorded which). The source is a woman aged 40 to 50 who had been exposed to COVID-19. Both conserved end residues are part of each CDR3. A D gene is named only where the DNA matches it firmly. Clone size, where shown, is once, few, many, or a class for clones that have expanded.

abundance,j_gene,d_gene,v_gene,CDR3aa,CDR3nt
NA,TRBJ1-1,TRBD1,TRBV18,CASSLGQGSNTEAFF,TGTGCCAGCTCATTGGGACAGGGCTCGAACACTGAAGCTTTCTTT
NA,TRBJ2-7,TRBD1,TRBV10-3,CAISEATGPSYEQYF,TGTGCCATCAGTGAGGCGACAGGGCCCTCCTACGAGCAGTACTTC
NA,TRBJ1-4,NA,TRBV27,CASSRDTRWEKLFF,TGTGCCAGCAGTCGGGACACTAGATGGGAAAAACTGTTTTTT
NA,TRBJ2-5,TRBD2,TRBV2,CASSGTSGGAGTQYF,TGTGCCAGCAGTGGGACTAGCGGGGGGGCAGGGACCCAGTACTTC
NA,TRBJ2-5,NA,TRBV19,CASSPIMQGLETQYF,TGTGCCAGTAGCCCGATAATGCAGGGATTGGAGACCCAGTACTTC
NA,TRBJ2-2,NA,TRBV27,CATPWRGELFF,TGTGCCACACCCTGGAGGGGGGAGCTGTTTTTT
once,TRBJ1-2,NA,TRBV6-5,CASRGRDQGGYTF,TGTGCCAGCAGAGGGAGGGATCAAGGAGGCTACACCTTC
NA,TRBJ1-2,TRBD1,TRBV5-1,CASSLRDRGYGYTF,TGCGCCAGCAGCTTGCGGGACAGGGGATATGGCTACACCTTC
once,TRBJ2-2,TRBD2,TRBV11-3,CASSFAKGLGDTGELFF,TGTGCCAGCAGCTTCGCCAAAGGACTAGGGGACACCGGGGAGCTGTTTTTT
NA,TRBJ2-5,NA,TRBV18,CASSPDQYQETQYF,TGTGCCAGCTCACCAGATCAGTACCAAGAGACCCAGTACTTC
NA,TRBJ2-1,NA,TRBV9,CASSVGRGHNEQFF,TGTGCCAGCAGCGTAGGGCGGGGACACAATGAGCAGTTCTTC
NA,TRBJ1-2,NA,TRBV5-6,CASSLFGDQGLGYTF,TGTGCCAGCAGCTTGTTCGGAGACCAGGGATTGGGCTACACCTTC
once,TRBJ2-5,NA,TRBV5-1,CASSPGTYKETQYF,TGCGCCAGCAGCCCCGGGACTTATAAAGAGACCCAGTACTTC
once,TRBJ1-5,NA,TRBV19,CASSITGGQRSNQPQHF,TGTGCCAGTAGTATAACTGGAGGACAGAGGAGCAATCAGCCCCAGCATTTT
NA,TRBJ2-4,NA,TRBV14,CASSQPSVFPDIQYF,TGTGCCAGCAGCCAACCTTCAGTGTTCCCAGACATTCAGTACTTC
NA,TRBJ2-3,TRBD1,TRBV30,CAWRTGVRTDTQYF,TGTGCCTGGAGGACAGGGGTCCGCACAGATACGCAGTATTTT
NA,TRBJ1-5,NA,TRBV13,CASVQGSNQPQHF,TGTGCCAGTGTTCAGGGTTCCAATCAGCCCCAGCATTTT
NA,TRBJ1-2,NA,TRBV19,CASSMRSYGYTF,TGTGCCAGTAGTATGCGGAGCTATGGCTACACCTTC
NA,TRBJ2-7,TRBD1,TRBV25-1,CASADRGSYEQYF,TGTGCCAGCGCAGACAGGGGCTCCTACGAGCAGTACTTC
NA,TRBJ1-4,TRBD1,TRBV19,CASRTGNMKNEKLFF,TGTGCCAGTAGGACAGGGAACATGAAGAATGAAAAACTGTTTTTT
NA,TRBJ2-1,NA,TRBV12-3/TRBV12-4,CASSPLSTSAGFF,TGTGCCAGCAGTCCCCTTTCAACTTCCGCAGGGTTCTTC
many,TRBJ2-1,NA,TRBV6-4,CASSDSGGYNEQFF,TGTGCCAGCAGTGACTCGGGGGGCTACAATGAGCAGTTCTTC
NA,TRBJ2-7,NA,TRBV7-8,CASSLGTVEYEQYF,TGTGCCAGCAGCTTAGGGACAGTGGAATACGAGCAGTACTTC
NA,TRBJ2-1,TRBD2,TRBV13,CASSLGSGGAKFF,TGTGCCAGCAGCTTAGGTAGCGGGGGGGCAAAGTTCTTC
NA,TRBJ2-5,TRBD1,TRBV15,CATSSHRGIGETQYF,TGTGCCACCAGCAGCCACAGGGGAATTGGTGAGACCCAGTACTTC
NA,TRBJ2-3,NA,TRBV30,CAWSGLDRNTDTQYF,TGTGCCTGGAGTGGACTAGACAGAAACACAGATACGCAGTATTTT
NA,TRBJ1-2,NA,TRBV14,CASSQRGSAGYTF,TGTGCCAGCAGCCAAAGGGGGTCGGCTGGCTACACCTTC
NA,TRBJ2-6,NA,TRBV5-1,CASSGTIPSGANVLTF,TGCGCCAGCAGCGGAACTATTCCCTCTGGGGCCAACGTCCTGACTTTC
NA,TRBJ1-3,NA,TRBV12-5,CASGLGGVAGNTIYF,TGTGCTAGTGGCCTTGGGGGGGTTGCTGGAAACACCATATATTTT
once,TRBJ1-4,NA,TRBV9,CASSVEVTGATNEKLFF,TGTGCCAGCAGCGTCGAGGTTACAGGCGCAACTAATGAAAAACTGTTTTTT
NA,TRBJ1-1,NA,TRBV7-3,CASSSMGQGTEAFF,TGTGCCAGCAGCTCCATGGGGCAGGGGACTGAAGCTTTCTTT
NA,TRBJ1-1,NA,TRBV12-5,CASGPRTEAAEAFF,TGTGCTAGTGGTCCTCGGACAGAAGCGGCTGAAGCTTTCTTT
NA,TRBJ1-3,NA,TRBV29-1,CSVGGGNTIYF,TGCAGCGTCGGGGGGGGAAACACCATATATTTT
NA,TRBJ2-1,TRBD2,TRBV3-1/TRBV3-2,CASSQGRAGPSSYNEQFF,TGTGCCAGCAGCCAAGGTCGAGCGGGGCCCAGCTCCTACAATGAGCAGTTCTTC
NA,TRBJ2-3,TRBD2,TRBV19,CASSSIAGGLRDTQYF,TGTGCCAGTAGTTCCATAGCGGGAGGGCTCCGGGACACGCAGTATTTT
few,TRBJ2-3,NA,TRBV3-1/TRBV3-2,CASSQESAQYF,TGTGCCAGCAGCCAAGAGTCGGCGCAGTATTTT
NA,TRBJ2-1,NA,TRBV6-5,CASRDSHRGFF,TGTGCCAGCAGGGACAGCCATAGAGGGTTCTTC
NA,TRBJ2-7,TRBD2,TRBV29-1,CSVGGEHYEQYF,TGCAGCGTGGGGGGGGAGCACTACGAGCAGTACTTC
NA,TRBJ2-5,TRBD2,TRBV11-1,CASSFAGVGETQYF,TGTGCCAGCAGCTTTGCGGGAGTGGGAGAGACCCAGTACTTC
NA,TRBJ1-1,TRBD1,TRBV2,CASSEWGQGTEAFF,TGTGCCAGCAGTGAATGGGGACAGGGCACTGAAGCTTTCTTT
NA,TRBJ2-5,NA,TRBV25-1,CASSEYQGSFGETQYF,TGTGCCAGCAGTGAATACCAGGGTTCCTTTGGGGAGACCCAGTACTTC